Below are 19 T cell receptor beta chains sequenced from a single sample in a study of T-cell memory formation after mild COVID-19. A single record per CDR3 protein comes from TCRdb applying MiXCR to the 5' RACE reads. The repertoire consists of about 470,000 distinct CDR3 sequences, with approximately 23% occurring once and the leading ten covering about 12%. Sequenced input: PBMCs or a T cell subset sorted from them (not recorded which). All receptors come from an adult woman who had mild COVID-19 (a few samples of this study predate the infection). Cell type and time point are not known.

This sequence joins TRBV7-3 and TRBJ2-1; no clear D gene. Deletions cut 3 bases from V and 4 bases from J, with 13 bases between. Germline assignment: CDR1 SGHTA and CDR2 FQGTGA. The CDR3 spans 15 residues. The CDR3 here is CASSFGASDYNEQFF. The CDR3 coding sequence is TGTGCCAGCAGCTTTGGAGCCAGCGATTACAATGAGCAGTTCTTC.

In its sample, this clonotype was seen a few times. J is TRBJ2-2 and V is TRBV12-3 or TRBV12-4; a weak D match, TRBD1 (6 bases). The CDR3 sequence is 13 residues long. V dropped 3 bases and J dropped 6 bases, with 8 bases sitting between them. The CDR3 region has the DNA TGTGCCAGCAGTTTCTCAGGGGCCGGGGAGCTGTTTTTT. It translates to CASSFSGAGELFF.

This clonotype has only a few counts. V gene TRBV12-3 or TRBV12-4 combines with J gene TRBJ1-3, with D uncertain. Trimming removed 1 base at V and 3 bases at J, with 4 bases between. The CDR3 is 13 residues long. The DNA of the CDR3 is TGTGCCAGCAGTTTAGTCGGTGGAAACACCATATATTTT. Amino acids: CASSLVGGNTIYF.

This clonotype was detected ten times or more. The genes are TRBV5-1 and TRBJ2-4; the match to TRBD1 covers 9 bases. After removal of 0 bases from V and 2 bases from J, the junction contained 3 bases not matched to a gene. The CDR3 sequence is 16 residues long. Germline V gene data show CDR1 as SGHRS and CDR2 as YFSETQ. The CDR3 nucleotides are TGCGCCAGCAGCTTGGGGGACAGGGAGTCCAAAAACATTCAGTACTTC. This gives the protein CASSLGDRESKNIQYF.

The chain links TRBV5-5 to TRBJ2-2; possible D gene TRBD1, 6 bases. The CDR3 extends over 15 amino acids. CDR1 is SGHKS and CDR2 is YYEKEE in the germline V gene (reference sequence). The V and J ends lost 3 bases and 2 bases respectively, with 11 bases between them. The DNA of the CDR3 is TGTGCCAGCAGCTGGGGACAAGCTAACACCGGGGAGCTGTTTTTT. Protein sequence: CASSWGQANTGELFF. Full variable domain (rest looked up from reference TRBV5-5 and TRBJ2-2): DAGVTQSPTHLIKTRGQQVTLRCSPISGHKSVSWYQQVLGQGPQFIFQYYEKEERGRGNFPDRFSARQFPNYSSELNVNALLLGDSALYLCASSWGQANTGELFFGEGSRLTVL.

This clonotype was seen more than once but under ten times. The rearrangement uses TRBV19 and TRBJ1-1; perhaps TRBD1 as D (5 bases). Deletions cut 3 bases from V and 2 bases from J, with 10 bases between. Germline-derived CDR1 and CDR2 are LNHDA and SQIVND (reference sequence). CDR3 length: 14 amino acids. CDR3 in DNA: TGTGCCAGTAGTATTCGAGGGGACAACACTGAAGCTTTCTTT. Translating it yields CASSIRGDNTEAFF.

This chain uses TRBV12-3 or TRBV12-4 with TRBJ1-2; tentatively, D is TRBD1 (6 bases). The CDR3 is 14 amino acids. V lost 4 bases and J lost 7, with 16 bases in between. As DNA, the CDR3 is TGTGCCAGCAGTTCAGGACAGAAGTCGGGTGGCTACACCTTC. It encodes CASSSGQKSGGYTF.

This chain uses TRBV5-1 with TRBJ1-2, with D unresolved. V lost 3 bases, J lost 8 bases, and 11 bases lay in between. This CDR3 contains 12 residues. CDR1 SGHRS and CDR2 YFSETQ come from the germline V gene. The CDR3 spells CASSSGIRGYTF. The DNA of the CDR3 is TGCGCCAGCAGCTCGGGGATCCGGGGCTACACCTTC.

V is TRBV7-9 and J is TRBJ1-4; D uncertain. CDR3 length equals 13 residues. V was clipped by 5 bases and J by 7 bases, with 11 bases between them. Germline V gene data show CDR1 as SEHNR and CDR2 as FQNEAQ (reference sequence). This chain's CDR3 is CASSASGSEKLFF. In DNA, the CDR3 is TGTGCCAGCAGCGCGTCGGGCAGTGAAAAACTGTTTTTT. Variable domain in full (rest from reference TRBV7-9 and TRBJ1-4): DTGVSQNPRHKITKRGQNVTFRCDPISEHNRLYWYRQTLGQGPEFLTYFQNEAQLEKSRLLSDRFSAERPKGSFSTLEIQRTEQGDSAMYLCASSASGSEKLFFGSGTQLSVL.

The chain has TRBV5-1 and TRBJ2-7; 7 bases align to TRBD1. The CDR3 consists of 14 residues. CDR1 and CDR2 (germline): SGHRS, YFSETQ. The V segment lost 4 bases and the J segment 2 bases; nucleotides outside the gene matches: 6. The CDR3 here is CASSPDRVTYEQYF. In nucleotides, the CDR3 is TGCGCCAGCAGCCCCGACAGGGTAACCTACGAGCAGTACTTC.

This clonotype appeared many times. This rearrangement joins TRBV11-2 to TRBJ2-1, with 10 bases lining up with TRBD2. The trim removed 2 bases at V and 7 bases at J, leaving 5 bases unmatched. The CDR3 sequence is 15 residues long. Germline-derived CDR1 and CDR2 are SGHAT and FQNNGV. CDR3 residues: CASSLLAGVGNEQFF. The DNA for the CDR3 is TGTGCCAGCAGCTTACTAGCGGGAGTAGGGAATGAGCAGTTCTTC.

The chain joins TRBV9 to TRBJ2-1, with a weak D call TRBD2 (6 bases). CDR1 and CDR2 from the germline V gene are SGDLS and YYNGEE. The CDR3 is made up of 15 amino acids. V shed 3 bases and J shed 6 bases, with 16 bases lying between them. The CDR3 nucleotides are TGTGCCAGCAGCGGTATTGGGACTTCTTTCAATGAGCAGTTCTTC. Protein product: CASSGIGTSFNEQFF.

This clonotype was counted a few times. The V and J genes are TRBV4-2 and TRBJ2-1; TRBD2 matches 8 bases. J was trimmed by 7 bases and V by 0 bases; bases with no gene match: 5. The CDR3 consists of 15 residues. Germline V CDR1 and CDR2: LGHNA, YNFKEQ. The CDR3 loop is CASSQDSGLVNEQFF. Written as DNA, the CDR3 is TGTGCCAGCAGCCAAGATTCGGGACTAGTAAATGAGCAGTTCTTC.

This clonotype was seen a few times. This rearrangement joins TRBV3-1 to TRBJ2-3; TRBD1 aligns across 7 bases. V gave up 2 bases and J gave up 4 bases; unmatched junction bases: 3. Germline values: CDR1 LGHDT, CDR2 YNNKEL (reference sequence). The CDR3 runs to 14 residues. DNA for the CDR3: TGTGCCAGCAGCCAAACGACAGGGTCAGATACGCAGTATTTT. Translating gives CASSQTTGSDTQYF.

CDR3 in amino acids: CASSVSGLAKNIQYF. CDR3 DNA sequence: TGTGCCAGCAGTGTTAGCGGGTTAGCCAAAAACATTCAGTACTTC. V gene TRBV6-6 combines with J gene TRBJ2-4; 7 bases fit TRBD2. The J segment lost 0 bases and the V segment lost 5 bases, leaving 4 bases of the junction unmatched. The CDR3 loop spans 15 amino acids. Germline loops: CDR1 MNHNY, CDR2 SVGAGI (reference sequence).

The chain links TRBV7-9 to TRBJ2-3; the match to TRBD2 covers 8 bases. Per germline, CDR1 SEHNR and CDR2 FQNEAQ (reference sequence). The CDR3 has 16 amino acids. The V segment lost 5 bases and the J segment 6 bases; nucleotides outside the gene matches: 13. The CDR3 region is CASSTRLRGEADTQYF. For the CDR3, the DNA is TGTGCCAGCAGCACGCGACTGCGGGGGGAGGCTGATACGCAGTATTTT.

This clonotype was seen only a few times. The CDR3 protein is CASFGLAGASEQFF. The CDR3 coding sequence is TGCGCCAGCTTTGGACTAGCGGGAGCATCTGAGCAGTTCTTC. The rearrangement joins TRBV5-1 to TRBJ2-1; 13 bases match TRBD2. J gave up 9 bases and V 7 bases, and 7 bases lay outside the gene matches. In germline, CDR1 is SGHRS, CDR2 YFSETQ. This CDR3 spans 14 amino acids.

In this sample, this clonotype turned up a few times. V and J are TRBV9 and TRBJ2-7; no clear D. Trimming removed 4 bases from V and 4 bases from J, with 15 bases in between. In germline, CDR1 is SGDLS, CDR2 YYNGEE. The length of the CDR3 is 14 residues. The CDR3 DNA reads TGTGCCAGCAGCCCCCATCAAGACTTTTACGAGCAGTACTTC. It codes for CASSPHQDFYEQYF.

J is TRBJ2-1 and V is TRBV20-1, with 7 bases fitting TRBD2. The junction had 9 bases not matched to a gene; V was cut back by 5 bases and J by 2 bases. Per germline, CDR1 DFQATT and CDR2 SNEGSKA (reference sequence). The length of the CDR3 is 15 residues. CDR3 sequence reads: CSAHTHGLAYNEQFF. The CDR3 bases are TGCAGTGCTCATACCCACGGACTAGCCTACAATGAGCAGTTCTTC.